Listed below are T cell receptor beta chains from one sample, sequenced in a study of shared clonotypes between healthy human individuals. Measured with immunoSEQ multiplex PCR; TCRdb has only the in-frame clones, and not every one. The sample holds some 470,000 clones, approximately 80% seen once. The sequenced sample was PBMCs. These receptors were obtained from a woman between 40 and 55 years old in good health. Some clones in this sample may be carry-over from other donors' samples. The CDR3 runs from the conserved cysteine through the conserved F or W. The size field is filled for only some rows; it gives once, few, many or a size class.

V gene	J gene	clone size	CDR3 protein
TRBV28	TRBJ2-1	-	CASSAHQEILYNEQFF
TRBV25-1	TRBJ2-3	once	CASKTPGTDTQYF
TRBV4-3	TRBJ2-1	-	CASSHVSGVAEDEQFF
TRBV14	TRBJ2-7	-	CASSQGLVYEQYF
TRBV7-2	TRBJ2-1	-	CASSSLLGGVSEQFF
TRBV5-5	TRBJ1-2	-	CASSLPGLTYGYTF
TRBV11-2	TRBJ2-5	few	CASSFQPWAGVSKETQYF
TRBV5-1	TRBJ2-7	few	CASSLRFQGEQYF
TRBV11-2	TRBJ1-1	few	CASSFRPYTEAFF
TRBV2	TRBJ1-1	few	CASSQTGRSNTEAFF
TRBV28	TRBJ2-1	-	CATSVRTGLNEQFF
TRBV4-1	TRBJ2-7	-	CASSHYPRGIGYEQYF
TRBV11-2	TRBJ1-2	-	CASSLVAGTSYGYTF
TRBV30	TRBJ2-5	many	CAWSRKDLPGLPQETQYF
TRBV9	TRBJ1-2	-	CASSANSRGQGYTF
TRBV6-1	TRBJ1-1	-	CASTAIRGPTEAFF
TRBV30	TRBJ1-4	-	CAWGTGEGTNEKLFF
TRBV10-3	TRBJ2-5	-	CAISLGHATQETQYF
TRBV5-1	TRBJ2-1	-	CASSPSLGGAYNEQFF
TRBV10-3	TRBJ2-7	-	CAISESYHRASEDYEQYF
TRBV7-9	TRBJ2-2	many	CASSSPAFGELFF
TRBV7-2	TRBJ2-5	once	CASSLVLATQYF
TRBV9	TRBJ1-3	once	CASSVDVGSGNTIYF
TRBV27	TRBJ1-2	-	CASSLWGNYGYTF
TRBV9	TRBJ2-7	-	CASSVVMSLSGQENYEQYF
TRBV28	TRBJ2-1	-	CASRQTGENNEQFF
TRBV19	TRBJ1-1	many	CASWPGWVNTEAFF
TRBV5-4	TRBJ1-2	-	CASSLAGRPNYGYTF
TRBV27	TRBJ2-7	-	CASSCNEQYF
TRBV5-1	TRBJ2-2	many	CASSKRTSEYTGELFF
TRBV7-2	TRBJ2-7	-	CASSRLLLEQYF
TRBV6-1	TRBJ2-2	few	CASFGGANTGELFF
TRBV11-3	TRBJ2-1	once	CASSLSTANEQFF
TRBV11-2	TRBJ2-7	few	CASSLGGWEQYF
TRBV18	TRBJ1-4	-	CASSPPGTKGEKLFF
TRBV5-1	TRBJ2-5	-	CASSLDSGARGRETQYF
TRBV7-9	TRBJ2-3	-	CASSLAVNTQYF
TRBV5-5	TRBJ1-2	-	CASSPGPGYGYTF
TRBV19	TRBJ1-1	-	CASNPRIGTGNTEAFF
TRBV10-3	TRBJ2-7	once	CAISEGGFSYEQYF